Listed here are 28 T cell receptor beta chains from one sample, sequenced in a study of blood T cell repertoires in COVID-19. Clones were sequenced by immunoSEQ multiplex PCR, and TCRdb holds only the in-frame ones, with some missing. The data contain about 310,000 clones, roughly 91% of them singletons. Sequencing was done on a sample of peripheral blood. The receptor source for this set is a man aged 45-65 years with active or convalescent COVID-19.

The rearrangement links TRBV28 to TRBJ1-2, with 8 bases lining up with TRBD1. CDR3 length: 16 amino acids. V gave up 5 bases and J gave up 4 bases; unmatched junction bases: 12. Germline lookup yields CDR1 MDHEN and CDR2 SYDVKM. CDR3: CASSPDFGQGSYGYTF. DNA of the CDR3: TGTGCCAGCAGTCCAGACTTCGGACAGGGAAGCTATGGCTACACCTTC.

The chain recombines TRBV5-1 with TRBJ1-4, with D perhaps matching TRBD1 (6 bases). The V end was cut by 0 bases, the J end by 0 bases, with 12 bases between. This CDR3 spans 17 amino acids. Germline V gene sequence: CDR1 SGHRS, CDR2 YFSETQ. The CDR3 sequence is CASSLGGAGATNEKLFF. DNA of the CDR3: TGCGCCAGCAGCTTGGGTGGCGCAGGGGCAACTAATGAAAAACTGTTTTTT.

Worth noting for this clone: This sample includes further DNA sequences coding for the same CDR3. The chain recombines TRBV10-3 with TRBJ1-1; D possibly corresponds to TRBD1 (5 bases). Deletions cut 2 bases from V and 0 bases from J, with 7 bases between. Germline CDR1 ENHRY, CDR2 SYGVKD. The CDR3 sequence is 14 residues long. The DNA for the CDR3 is TGTGCCATCAGTGAGCAGGGAATGAACACTGAAGCTTTCTTT. This codes for CAISEQGMNTEAFF.

This rearrangement joins TRBV4-3 to TRBJ1-6; 10 bases line up with TRBD1. Per germline, CDR1 LGHNA and CDR2 YSLEER. The CDR3 has 17 residues. The J segment lost 9 bases and the V segment lost 0 bases, leaving 8 bases of the junction unmatched. The CDR3 nucleotides are TGCGCCAGCAGCCAAGACCGGGACAGGGGATGGAGTTCACCCCTCCACTTT. It codes for CASSQDRDRGWSSPLHF.

The rearrangement joins TRBV6-1 to TRBJ1-5; 10 bases are shared with TRBD1. This CDR3 comprises 19 residues. The V segment lost 1 base and the J segment 1 base; nucleotides outside the gene matches: 10. Germline V gene sequence: CDR1 MNHNS, CDR2 SASEGT. The CDR3 sequence is CASSEVRGTGDRSNQPQHF. CDR3 nucleotide sequence: TGTGCCAGCAGTGAAGTGAGGGGGACAGGGGATAGGAGCAATCAGCCCCAGCATTTT.

This chain connects TRBV5-6 to TRBJ1-2, with TRBD1 as a possible D gene (5 bases). Germline V lookup: CDR1 SGHDT, CDR2 YYEEEE. Trimming shortened V by 4 bases and J by 5 bases, and 9 bases separated the two germline ends. The CDR3 is 12 residues long. In DNA, the CDR3 is TGTGCCAGCAGCCCTGGACAATATGGCTACACCTTC. As protein: CASSPGQYGYTF.

This chain links TRBV27 with TRBJ2-1; 9 bases are a match to TRBD2. The ends lost 0 bases at V and 15 bases at J; junction bases unmatched: 12. The germline CDR1 and CDR2 sequences are MNHEY and SMNVEV (reference sequence). The CDR3 totals 15 residues. Written as DNA, the CDR3 is TGTGCCAGCAGTTTATCAGGGTCTAGCGGGGTAGGAGGGTTCTTC. Translating it yields CASSLSGSSGVGGFF.

The V and J genes are TRBV6-5 and TRBJ2-3; 8 nucleotides match TRBD2. Losses at the gene ends were 6 bases for V and 4 bases for J; bases not matched to a gene: 9. CDR1 MNHEY and CDR2 SVGAGI come from the germline V gene. CDR3 length: 15 amino acids. The CDR3 DNA is TGTGCCAGCAGCCCCGGGGGGGGCTGGTCAGATACGCAGTATTTT. Translated, it gives CASSPGGGWSDTQYF.

The genes are TRBV10-3 and TRBJ2-7; tentative D call: TRBD2 (6 bases). V was cut by 7 bases and J by 12 bases, with 22 bases left in between. The germline V gene encodes CDR1 ENHRY and CDR2 SYGVKD. The CDR3 is made up of 13 amino acids. The CDR3 DNA sequence: TGTGCCATCAAGGAGGGGACCCTTTCCTGGACGTACTTC. Amino acid sequence: CAIKEGTLSWTYF.

This clone was found many times. The chain has TRBV7-2 and TRBJ1-3; D might be TRBD1 (5 bases). Per germline, CDR1 SGHTA and CDR2 FQGNSA. The CDR3 contains 16 residues. V lost 3 bases to trimming and J lost 0 bases, with 12 bases between them. CDR3 bases: TGTGCCAGCAGCTTCGGAGGGGTGGTCTCTGGAAACACCATATATTTT. As protein: CASSFGGVVSGNTIYF.

This sequence joins TRBV5-4 and TRBJ1-2; perhaps TRBD1 as D (5 bases). This CDR3 contains 14 residues. Germline CDR1 SGHNT, CDR2 YYREEE (reference sequence). V was shortened by 4 bases and J by 4 bases, with 14 bases between the two germline ends. The DNA for the CDR3 is TGTGCCAGCAGCCCGCAGGGAGGGTCCTATGGCTACACCTTC. Its translation is CASSPQGGSYGYTF.

The chain is built from TRBV3-1 (or the pseudogene TRBV3-2) and TRBJ1-2, with TRBD1 matching over 7 bases. This CDR3 has 13 residues. Trimming at V came to 1 base and at J to 13 bases, leaving 9 bases not matched to a gene. From germline, CDR1 is LGHDT and CDR2 YNNKEL (reference sequence). CDR3 DNA: TGTGCCAGCAGCCAAGTCCGGGACAGCCATCTCACCTTC. Encoded protein: CASSQVRDSHLTF.

CDR3 in DNA: TGTGCCACCAGTGAAGGAGGGGCGAAGGACACTGAAGCTTTCTTT. It yields the protein CATSEGGAKDTEAFF. V gene TRBV24-1 combines with J gene TRBJ1-1; D might be TRBD1 (5 bases). Trimming left V 4 bases short and J 3 bases short, with 14 bases between. The CDR3 is 15 amino acids. Germline CDR1 is KGHDR and CDR2 is SFDVKD.

The chain joins TRBV30 to TRBJ1-1, with 7 bases matching TRBD1. V gave up 0 bases and J gave up 8 bases; unmatched junction bases: 6. The CDR3 covers 13 residues. Germline values: CDR1 GTSNPN, CDR2 SVGIG (reference sequence). CDR3: CAWSVQGTSEAFF. The CDR3 DNA sequence: TGTGCCTGGAGTGTACAGGGGACAAGCGAAGCTTTCTTT.

The V and J genes are TRBV6-5 and TRBJ1-5; D unclear. CDR1 and CDR2 (germline): MNHEY, SVGAGI. The CDR3 sequence is 14 residues long. V was clipped by 2 bases and J by 9 bases, with 14 bases between them. This CDR3 reads CASSYRYLGRPQHF. CDR3 nucleotides: TGTGCCAGCAGTTACCGATACCTTGGGCGGCCCCAGCATTTT.

The chain couples TRBV27 to TRBJ1-5; possibly TRBD1 for D (6 bases). Germline CDR1 is MNHEY and CDR2 is SMNVEV (reference sequence). Trimming removed 5 bases at V and 0 bases at J, with 20 bases between. The CDR3 totals 18 residues. CDR3 loop: CASSATPYQGNSNQPQHF. CDR3 nucleotides: TGTGCCAGCAGTGCAACCCCGTATCAGGGGAATAGCAATCAGCCCCAGCATTTT.

V and J are TRBV25-1 and TRBJ2-1; 10 nucleotides match TRBD2. This CDR3 is 15 amino acids long. J gave up 5 bases and V 1 base, and 2 bases lay outside the gene matches. In germline, CDR1 is MGHDK, CDR2 SYGVNS. The CDR3 nucleotides are TGTGCCAGCAGTGAATGGACTAGCGGTAACAATGAGCAGTTCTTC. Protein: CASSEWTSGNNEQFF. The complete variable domain, with remaining parts taken from reference TRBV25-1 and TRBJ2-1, reads EADIYQTPRYLVIGTGKKITLECSQTMGHDKMYWYQQDPGMELHLIHYSYGVNSTEKGDLSSESTVSRIRTEHFPLTLESARPSHTSQYLCASSEWTSGNNEQFFGPGTRLTVL.

The V and J genes are TRBV12-3 or TRBV12-4 and TRBJ2-1, with D tentatively TRBD2 (5 bases). Trimming cost V 7 bases and J 8 bases, with 12 bases left between them. The CDR3 length is 12 residues. The chain's CDR3 is CASTPYGDEQFF. The CDR3 DNA sequence: TGTGCCAGCACCCCCTACGGGGATGAGCAGTTCTTC.

The CDR3 protein is CASSLGDRLEAFF. CDR3 coding DNA: TGTGCCAGCAGCTTAGGGGACAGACTTGAAGCTTTCTTT. This rearrangement joins TRBV11-2 to TRBJ1-1; 7 nucleotides align to TRBD1. The CDR3 covers 13 residues. V was clipped by 1 base and J by 7 bases; unmatched bases: 3. CDR1 and CDR2 from the germline V gene are SGHAT and FQNNGV. Complete variable domain (other parts from reference TRBV11-2 and TRBJ1-1): EAGVAQSPRYKIIEKRQSVAFWCNPISGHATLYWYQQILGQGPKLLIQFQNNGVVDDSQLPKDRFSAERLKGVDSTLKIQPAKLEDSAVYLCASSLGDRLEAFFGQGTRLTVV.

This chain uses TRBV28 with TRBJ1-4; 8 bases line up with TRBD1. Germline CDR1 reads MDHEN; CDR2 reads SYDVKM. V lost 3 bases, J lost 2 bases, and 11 bases stayed unmatched. The CDR3 consists of 18 residues. The DNA of the CDR3 is TGTGCCAGCAGTTTGAGTGCAGGGGGCGCAGCCACTAATGAAAAACTGTTTTTT. Translating it yields CASSLSAGGAATNEKLFF.

The rearrangement uses TRBV2 and TRBJ2-5, with 8 bases lining up with TRBD2. In germline, CDR1 is SNHLY, CDR2 FYNNEI. The CDR3 totals 16 residues. V lost 2 bases to trimming and J lost 5 bases; unmatched junction nucleotides: 10. CDR3 in amino acids: CASSEIGAGEGETQYF. The CDR3 DNA is TGTGCCAGCAGTGAAATAGGAGCGGGGGAGGGGGAGACCCAGTACTTC. The full variable domain, its missing parts supplied by reference TRBV2 and TRBJ2-5, is EPEVTQTPSHQVTQMGQEVILRCVPISNHLYFYWYRQILGQKVEFLVSFYNNEISEKSEIFDDQFSVERPDGSNFTLKIRSTKLEDSAMYFCASSEIGAGEGETQYFGPGTRLLVL.

The rearrangement uses TRBV3-1 (or the pseudogene TRBV3-2) and TRBJ1-3; the D is unclear. Germline V lookup: CDR1 LGHDT, CDR2 YNNKEL (reference sequence). Trimming cost V 4 bases and J 4 bases, with 11 bases left between them. This CDR3 has 14 amino acids. The CDR3 reads CASSPEVQGNTIYF. Here the CDR3 DNA reads TGTGCCAGCAGCCCCGAAGTGCAGGGAAACACCATATATTTT.

This rearrangement joins TRBV7-3 to TRBJ1-6, with TRBD1 as a possible D gene (6 bases). With 1 base removed from V and 8 bases from J, the gap between germline ends came to 15 bases. CDR3 length: 16 amino acids. The germline V gene encodes CDR1 SGHTA and CDR2 FQGTGA. The CDR3 nucleotides are TGTGCCAGCAGCTTAATGGGTCAGGGGCGAGATTCACCCCTCCACTTT. It is translated as CASSLMGQGRDSPLHF.

The chain links TRBV19 to TRBJ1-2; D call uncertain. V lost 9 bases to trimming and J lost 4 bases, with 21 bases between them. CDR3 length: 15 residues. From germline, CDR1 is LNHDA and CDR2 SQIVND (reference sequence). CDR3: CASTRAIDFTYGYTF. CDR3 nucleotide sequence: TGTGCCAGCACGCGGGCAATTGATTTTACCTATGGCTACACCTTC.

This clone has just one count. V and J are TRBV5-1 and TRBJ2-2, with TRBD2 as a possible D gene (5 bases). The CDR3 contains 16 residues. Trimming took off 6 bases at V and 2 bases at J, with 17 bases between the two ends. Germline assignment: CDR1 SGHRS and CDR2 YFSETQ. The CDR3 DNA follows: TGCGCCAGCACCCTAAACAGCGGAGGAAACACCGGGGAGCTGTTTTTT. Protein product: CASTLNSGGNTGELFF.

The J gene is TRBJ1-3, the V gene TRBV7-6, with a weak D call TRBD1 (5 bases). Trimming shortened V by 1 base and J by 0 bases, and 16 bases separated the two germline ends. The length of the CDR3 is 18 residues. The germline CDR1 and CDR2 sequences are SGHVS and FNYEAQ. The CDR3 bases are TGTGCCAGCAGCTTAGACGGGCACGGGGGAGGCTCTGGAAACACCATATATTTT. Encoded protein: CASSLDGHGGGSGNTIYF.

On this clone itself: This specimen includes other DNA sequences encoding the same CDR3. The chain carries TRBV11-1 and TRBJ2-7, with 7 bases aligning to TRBD1. CDR3 length: 15 amino acids. The trim removed 0 bases at V and 2 bases at J, leaving 4 bases unmatched. Germline V lookup: CDR1 SGHAT, CDR2 FQDESV (reference sequence). The CDR3 nucleotides are TGTGCCAGCAGCTTAGCGCTGACAGGGACCTACGAGCAGTACTTC. Its protein product is CASSLALTGTYEQYF.

This chain connects TRBV7-9 to TRBJ1-2; TRBD1 matches 7 bases. The J segment lost 7 bases and the V segment lost 1 base, leaving 3 bases of the junction unmatched. Looked up from germline, CDR1 is SEHNR and CDR2 is FQNEAQ (reference sequence). The CDR3 is 13 amino acids. The CDR3 DNA reads TGTGCCAGCAGCTTAGAGGGGGCGGGTGGCTACACCTTC. The encoded protein is CASSLEGAGGYTF.